A single sample gave rise to the 15 T cell receptor beta chains below, sequenced in a study of CD8+ T cells in alopecia areata. cDNA prepared by RNA extraction and subsequent reverse transcription served as the template for sequencing. The method was immunoSEQ multiplex PCR; TCRdb's version includes in-frame clones alone and lacks a portion of them. Seen here are about 180,000 clones, about 67% observed once, and the top ten hold over 9.5%. Specimen: CD8+ T cells sorted from blood, collected at week 0. Every receptor here comes from a human donor with alopecia areata.

The chain combines TRBV30 with TRBJ2-3; 8 bases agree with TRBD1. Germline V gene data show CDR1 as GTSNPN and CDR2 as SVGIG (reference sequence). V trimming: 5 bases; J trimming: 2 bases; junction bases outside the gene matches: 9. The CDR3 extends over 15 amino acids. As DNA, the CDR3 is TGTGCCTGGGGACAGGGACCTATTATCACAGATACGCAGTATTTT. Translation gives CAWGQGPIITDTQYF.

The chain employs TRBV6-6 and TRBJ2-3; TRBD2 aligns across 8 bases. In germline, CDR1 is MNHNY, CDR2 SVGAGI (reference sequence). Losses at the gene ends were 6 bases for V and 2 bases for J; bases not matched to a gene: 10. This CDR3 spans 16 amino acids. The CDR3 loop is CASSLSWRGDTDTQYF. The DNA for the CDR3 is TGTGCCAGCAGCCTCTCTTGGCGGGGGGACACAGATACGCAGTATTTT.

The chain combines TRBV27 with TRBJ2-7; D is uncertain. Per germline, CDR1 MNHEY and CDR2 SMNVEV (reference sequence). The CDR3 has 14 amino acids. V shed 2 bases and J shed 2 bases, with 10 bases lying between them. In DNA, the CDR3 is TGTGCCAGCAGTTTAGGACCGGATACCTACGAGCAGTACTTC. Amino acid sequence: CASSLGPDTYEQYF.

V usage is TRBV4-2 and J usage is TRBJ1-1, with no clear D. The germline V gene encodes CDR1 LGHNA and CDR2 YNFKEQ. V was shortened by 0 bases and J by 1 base, with 3 bases between the two germline ends. The CDR3 consists of 13 residues. The CDR3 region has the DNA TGTGCCAGCAGCCAAGATGGGAACACTGAAGCTTTCTTT. This gives the protein CASSQDGNTEAFF.

The V call is TRBV19, the J call TRBJ1-1; D uncertain. The CDR3 is 15 residues long. The V end lost 7 bases, the J end lost 2 bases, and 17 bases lay between the germline ends. Germline CDR1 reads LNHDA; CDR2 reads SQIVND (reference sequence). The CDR3 sequence is CASTPSPPINTEAFF. The CDR3 nucleotides read TGTGCCAGTACCCCCTCCCCTCCGATTAACACTGAAGCTTTCTTT. The whole variable domain, filled in from reference TRBV19 and TRBJ1-1, reads DGGITQSPKYLFRKEGQNVTLSCEQNLNHDAMYWYRQDPGQGLRLIYYSQIVNDFQKGDIAEGYSVSREKKESFPLTVTSAQKNPTAFYLCASTPSPPINTEAFFGQGTRLTVV.

This clone came up a few times. This chain links TRBV5-1 with TRBJ2-3; perhaps TRBD2 as D (6 bases). V shed 8 bases and J shed 0 bases, with 10 bases lying between them. Germline-derived CDR1 and CDR2 are SGHRS and YFSETQ. There are 13 residues in the CDR3. CDR3 nucleotides: TGCGCCAGTGGGACTCATAGCACAGATACGCAGTATTTT. Translated: CASGTHSTDTQYF.

CDR3 sequence reads: CASSSPVRGDAKADTQYF. The CDR3, as DNA: TGTGCCAGCAGCTCGCCTGTACGGGGTGACGCAAAGGCAGATACGCAGTATTTT. The chain carries TRBV7-2 and TRBJ2-3; a possible D gene is TRBD2 (5 bases). The CDR3 has 18 residues. Deletions cut 4 bases from V and 4 bases from J, with 24 bases between. The germline CDR1 and CDR2 sequences are SGHTA and FQGNSA.

V gene TRBV25-1 combines with J gene TRBJ1-5; TRBD1 is a possible D gene (5 bases). From germline, CDR1 is MGHDK and CDR2 SYGVNS. V was cut by 2 bases and J by 4 bases, with 6 bases left in between. The CDR3 has 13 amino acids. CDR3 bases: TGTGCCAGCAGTGAAGGGGGGAATCAGCCCCAGCATTTT. Its protein product is CASSEGGNQPQHF.

The chain links TRBV6-1 to TRBJ2-7; no definite D call. This CDR3 spans 10 amino acids. Germline assignment: CDR1 MNHNS and CDR2 SASEGT. V lost 6 bases, J lost 2 bases, and 2 bases lay in between. CDR3 nucleotide sequence: TGTGCCAGCAGCGCCTACGAGCAGTACTTC. It encodes CASSAYEQYF.

J is TRBJ2-2 and V is TRBV5-6; TRBD1 agrees at 8 bases. With V trimmed by 4 bases and J by 9 bases, 5 bases remained unmatched. The CDR3 has 13 amino acids. Germline CDR1 and CDR2: SGHDT and YYEEEE. CDR3 sequence (DNA): TGTGCCAGCAGCGTGCAGGGGGCTTGGGAGCTGTTTTTT. Translation gives CASSVQGAWELFF.

J is TRBJ1-1 and V is TRBV7-9; D ambiguous. Trimming pared 10 bases from V and 5 bases from J, leaving 14 bases between. CDR3 size: 12 residues. CDR1 and CDR2 (germline): SEHNR, FQNEAQ (reference sequence). CDR3 residues: CANREGGTEAFF. The CDR3 DNA reads as TGTGCCAACAGAGAAGGCGGAACTGAAGCTTTCTTT.

This chain connects TRBV5-6 to TRBJ1-5; no reliable D call. This CDR3 contains 12 residues. CDR1 and CDR2 (germline): SGHDT, YYEEEE. Trimming removed 4 bases at V and 4 bases at J, with 6 bases between. The CDR3 protein is CASSIGNQPQHF. The CDR3 bases are TGTGCCAGCAGCATTGGGAATCAGCCCCAGCATTTT.

Concerning this clone itself: Other DNA sequences from this sample encode an identical CDR3 as well. This rearrangement joins TRBV29-1 to TRBJ1-2; TRBD1 matches at 8 bases. J gave up 6 bases and V 6 bases, and 3 bases lay outside the gene matches. Looked up from germline, CDR1 is SQVTM and CDR2 is ANQGSEA. There are 11 residues in the CDR3. This CDR3 reads CSVGQGDGYTF. In DNA, the CDR3 is TGCAGCGTAGGACAGGGAGATGGCTACACCTTC.

The V call is TRBV4-1, the J call TRBJ2-7; unclear D gene. V gave up 3 bases and J gave up 0 bases, with 6 bases separating them. Germline-derived CDR1 and CDR2 are MGHRA and YSYEKL. The CDR3 contains 13 residues. For the CDR3, the DNA is TGCGCCAGCAGCCAGACAATCTCCTACGAGCAGTACTTC. Translating gives CASSQTISYEQYF.

V is TRBV4-1 and J is TRBJ1-6, with D possibly TRBD1 on 6 matching bases. Trimming cost V 3 bases and J 0 bases, with 9 bases left between them. Germline V gene sequence: CDR1 MGHRA, CDR2 YSYEKL. The CDR3 is made up of 16 amino acids. CDR3: CASSHTGSSYNSPLHF. The CDR3 DNA follows: TGCGCCAGCAGCCACACAGGGAGCTCCTATAATTCACCCCTCCACTTT.